Shown below are 14 T cell receptor beta chains from a single sample sequenced in a study of cytomegalovirus exposure and HLA in healthy donors. PCR was performed using 60 Vbeta and 13 Jbeta primers. Assay used: immunoSEQ multiplex PCR; TCRdb lists only in-frame clones, some missing. This table has roughly 82,000 clones, about 74% appearing once. The sample was PBMCs. The receptors stem from a woman aged 45-65 years in good health and CMV-seropositive.

The rearrangement joins TRBV6-1 to TRBJ2-2; a weak D match, TRBD1 (5 bases). The CDR3 is 15 residues long. The germline V gene encodes CDR1 MNHNS and CDR2 SASEGT. Trimming took off 4 bases at V and 0 bases at J, with 9 bases between the two ends. The DNA of the CDR3 is TGTGCCAGCAGTGCGAGGACACCGAACACCGGGGAGCTGTTTTTT. Protein sequence: CASSARTPNTGELFF.

The V and J genes are TRBV9 and TRBJ2-2, with 12 bases identical to TRBD2. Germline V gene data show CDR1 as SGDLS and CDR2 as YYNGEE. V shed 0 bases, J shed 3 bases, and the junction held 6 bases outside the gene matches. This CDR3 is 18 amino acids long. The CDR3 DNA reads as TGTGCCAGCAGCGTAGCCCTAGCGGGAGGGTGGGACACCGGGGAGCTGTTTTTT. This codes for CASSVALAGGWDTGELFF. Looking up the rest from reference TRBV9 and TRBJ2-2 gives the full variable domain: DSGVTQTPKHLITATGQRVTLRCSPRSGDLSVYWYQQSLDQGLQFLIQYYNGEERAKGNILERFSAQQFPDLHSELNLSSLELGDSALYFCASSVALAGGWDTGELFFGEGSRLTVL.

This clone was detected once. The gene calls are TRBV5-6 and TRBJ2-7; D is unresolved. The ends were cut back, 6 bases at V and 3 bases at J, with 13 bases in the middle. CDR1 is SGHDT, CDR2 YYEEEE, per germline. The CDR3 contains 13 residues. CDR3 nucleotides: TGTGCCAGCAAGTCCCTACTCCGCTACGAGCAGTACTTC. Residues: CASKSLLRYEQYF.

This clone has just one count. The chain recombines TRBV14 with TRBJ1-2; TRBD1 is a possible D gene (6 bases). CDR1 SGHDN and CDR2 FVKESK come from the germline V gene. The CDR3 is 15 residues long. V was clipped by 3 bases and J by 2 bases, with 13 bases between them. The CDR3 protein is CASSHLDRSNYGYTF. The CDR3 bases are TGTGCCAGCAGCCACCTAGACAGGAGCAACTATGGCTACACCTTC. Supplemented by reference TRBV14 and TRBJ1-2, the full variable domain reads EAGVTQFPSHSVIEKGQTVTLRCDPISGHDNLYWYRRVMGKEIKFLLHFVKESKQDESGMPNNRFLAERTGGTYSTLKVQPAELEDSGVYFCASSHLDRSNYGYTFGSGTRLTVV.

V is TRBV4-2 and J is TRBJ2-7; 12 nucleotides agree with TRBD2. CDR3 size: 15 residues. Trimming cost V 4 bases and J 4 bases; bases outside gene matches: 5. The germline V gene has CDR1 LGHNA and CDR2 YNFKEQ. CDR3 sequence: CASSRLAGGNYEQYF. Written as DNA, the CDR3 is TGTGCCAGCAGCCGCCTAGCGGGAGGGAATTACGAGCAGTACTTC.

This sequence joins TRBV15 and TRBJ1-3; 8 bases align to TRBD1. The CDR3 consists of 16 residues. The germline V gene encodes CDR1 LNHNV and CDR2 YYDKDF (reference sequence). Trimming took 5 bases from V and 0 from J; bases not matched to a gene: 6. CDR3 residues: CATSGQGRGSGNTIYF. Here the CDR3 DNA reads TGTGCCACCAGCGGACAGGGTCGAGGCTCTGGAAACACCATATATTTT. Combining the CDR3 with reference TRBV15 and TRBJ1-3 gives the whole variable domain DAMVIQNPRYQVTQFGKPVTLSCSQTLNHNVMYWYQQKSSQAPKLLFHYYDKDFNNEADTPDNFQSRRPNTSFCFLDIRSPGLGDTAMYLCATSGQGRGSGNTIYFGEGSWLTVV.

The chain's CDR3 is CASTLWGGRDTGELFF. DNA of the CDR3: TGTGCCAGCACCCTATGGGGGGGGCGTGACACCGGGGAGCTGTTTTTT. The rearrangement links TRBV28 to TRBJ2-2; tentative D call: TRBD2 (7 bases). The CDR3 loop spans 16 amino acids. V gave up 7 bases and J gave up 3 bases, with 18 bases separating them. CDR1 and CDR2 (germline): MDHEN, SYDVKM.

The chain is built from TRBV19 and TRBJ1-5; TRBD1 aligns across 8 bases. The CDR3 contains 14 residues. The ends lost 3 bases at V and 7 bases at J; junction bases unmatched: 5. Germline V gene data show CDR1 as LNHDA and CDR2 as SQIVND (reference sequence). CDR3 protein: CASSMDRDGQPQHF. The CDR3 DNA reads TGTGCCAGTAGTATGGACAGGGACGGACAGCCCCAGCATTTT. Full variable domain (remainder filled in from reference TRBV19 and TRBJ1-5): DGGITQSPKYLFRKEGQNVTLSCEQNLNHDAMYWYRQDPGQGLRLIYYSQIVNDFQKGDIAEGYSVSREKKESFPLTVTSAQKNPTAFYLCASSMDRDGQPQHFGDGTRLSIL.

J is TRBJ2-2 and V is TRBV2; 11 bases match TRBD1. Germline V gene sequence: CDR1 SNHLY, CDR2 FYNNEI. This CDR3 region has 16 residues. V lost 6 bases to trimming and J lost 5 bases; unmatched junction nucleotides: 8. CDR3 DNA sequence: TGTGCCAGCAGCTCCGGACAGGGGGCTTGGACCGGGGAGCTGTTTTTT. It encodes CASSSGQGAWTGELFF.

This sequence joins TRBV6-1 and TRBJ1-2; D is possibly TRBD1 (5 bases). The germline CDR1 and CDR2 sequences are MNHNS and SASEGT. The V gene lost 5 bases and the J gene lost 6 bases, with 7 bases spanning the gap. The CDR3 sequence is 11 residues long. CDR3 sequence reads: CASSRQNGYTF. The CDR3 DNA is TGTGCCAGCAGTAGACAGAATGGCTACACCTTC.

This clone was seen just once. The chain is built from TRBV6-6 and TRBJ2-7; 8 bases align to TRBD1. The germline CDR1 and CDR2 sequences are MNHNY and SVGAGI (reference sequence). The CDR3 sequence is 14 residues long. The ends lost 6 bases at V and 4 bases at J; junction bases unmatched: 8. The CDR3 reads CASSQAGGLYEQYF. CDR3 nucleotides: TGTGCCAGCAGCCAAGCAGGGGGCCTTTACGAGCAGTACTTC.

This rearrangement joins TRBV7-9 to TRBJ2-7, with 7 nucleotides matching TRBD2. The trim removed 5 bases at V and 3 bases at J, leaving 4 bases unmatched. The CDR3 totals 13 residues. In germline, CDR1 is SEHNR, CDR2 FQNEAQ (reference sequence). As DNA, the CDR3 is TGTGCCAGCAGCAGGACTAGGTTCTACGAGCAGTACTTC. Protein sequence: CASSRTRFYEQYF.

The J gene is TRBJ2-2, the V gene TRBV5-6; possibly TRBD2 for D (5 bases). With 2 bases removed from V and 5 bases from J, the gap between germline ends came to 10 bases. The CDR3 has 14 amino acids. Per the germline V gene, CDR1 is SGHDT and CDR2 is YYEEEE. The chain's CDR3 is CASSFPEGTGELFF. CDR3 nucleotide sequence: TGTGCCAGCAGCTTCCCCGAGGGTACCGGGGAGCTGTTTTTT.

The chain uses TRBV19 and TRBJ2-2; 12 nucleotides match TRBD2. V was clipped by 1 base and J by 8 bases; unmatched bases: 5. The length of the CDR3 is 16 residues. The V gene's germline CDR1 is LNHDA and CDR2 SQIVND (reference sequence). The CDR3 loop reads CASSIGTSGIWGELFF. CDR3 nucleotide sequence: TGTGCCAGTAGTATAGGGACTAGCGGGATATGGGGGGAGCTGTTTTTT.